This TCR beta chain was recorded in a study of beta chain features in type 1 diabetes (dated by TCRdb to 2016 to 2019). Background for the entire study: Patients and healthy donors did not differ in mean age, gender distribution, total cell number or subset yield. The study compared TCRB repertoires of sorted circulating CD4+ T cell subsets between recently diagnosed type 1 diabetes patients and matched healthy donors. Regulatory and stem cell-like memory subsets were obtained from only 8 patients and roughly eight healthy donors, while naive and central memory subsets were obtained from all 30 or so donors. A total of roughly 100 million sorted cells were examined across all samples, and a strong correlation was observed between cell number per subset and RNA yield.

A single peripheral blood draw of around 100 mL on average was collected from each donor into heparinised tubes. Naive, central memory, regulatory and stem cell-like memory CD4+ T cells were sorted on a BD FACSAria II using a panel including CD45RO, CCR7, CD25, CD127, CD95 and CD27. Every sorted population had a purity above 95%. PBMCs were isolated immediately by Lymphoprep density gradient centrifugation and stained directly without culture. To minimize batch effects, samples were stained and sorted in pairs, one healthy donor with one patient per experiment. The table lists this clone with a few counts. Its cognate antigen has yet to be identified. Base-call qualities are not available, and no considerably larger clone is one nucleotide away. The entire amount of isolated RNA was reverse transcribed using the High Capacity cDNA Reverse Transcription Kit, so the sequenced TCRB transcripts were expressed ones. Deep immunoSEQ sequencing was performed on naive, central memory and regulatory T cell samples, with an average of roughly 3.5 million total reads per sample. After sorted cells were lysed in RLT buffer, RNA was extracted with DNase-treated RNeasy Micro or Mini kits, with the choice depending on cell number. To prevent cross-contamination, each cell subset was processed individually, whereas patient and healthy donor samples were processed jointly. TCRB sequences were amplified from cDNA with the immunoSEQ multiplex PCR, producing 87-bp fragments spanning the CDR3 region. The amplicons were sequenced using the Illumina HiSeq platform. The original pipeline was this. Synthetic template baselines were used to correct PCR bias computationally, reads within Hamming distance 2 were collapsed, and singletons that could not be merged were discarded. Reads were aligned against IMGT to assign V, D and J genes, CDR3 length and insertions or deletions at six rearrangement sites. Clonotype counts were normalized to sorted cell number within each subset before computing true diversity and Gini coefficients with the tcR R package. The overlap coefficient, calculated on TCRB nucleotide sequences, was used to measure repertoire sharing. Out-of-frame TCRB sequences from naive cells were analyzed to stand in for the pre-selection repertoire. The source is immuneACCESS, and TCRdb retained only in-frame sequences with V and J called. Part of the clones is not carried over; for the studies checked, unresolved V genes explain less than half of this, and the remainder is unexplained. V and J calls and clone size are as listed in that table; D and trimming were resolved from the DNA. The sample contains some 410,000 clones, over 9.5% of them found a single time. Jointly, the top ten make up over 0.04% of the sample.

Study-level results and caveats: Naive, central memory and regulatory TCRB repertoires appeared to be more alike among patients than among healthy donors. Shorter templates might be favored by PCR, yet because patient and control samples were amplified and corrected together, any such skew would affect both groups equally. Because the HLA sub-analyses included only small numbers of individuals, any influence of HLA type on TCRB rearrangement was left unresolved. A moderate but significant shortening of TCRB CDR3 length was observed in type 1 diabetes patients in all four CD4+ subsets. Sequencing cDNA rather than genomic DNA could over-represent highly expressing activated cells, although activation and CD3 levels did not differ between groups. Fewer insertions and more nucleotide deletions at VDJ recombination sites were observed in patients with type 1 diabetes, implying thymic rearrangement abnormalities.

The sample was naive CD4+ T cells from blood. Taken with the paper, the label for cell subset or site translates to: true naive CD4+ T cells. The receptor was derived from a woman aged 18-35 years in good health.

Read as DNA, the sequence is TGTGCCAGCAGGGGAGACAGGGGGGAAGGCAATCAGCCCCAGCATTTT. This encodes CASRGDRGEGNQPQHF. This chain joins TRBV2 to TRBJ1-5; 9 junctional bases match TRBD1. CDR1 and CDR2, per the germline V gene, are SNHLY and FYNNEI. Germline trimming amounts to 6 bases on V and 2 bases on J, with 8 as the count of junction bases outside the gene matches. Inclusive of the bounding cysteine and phenylalanine, the CDR3 is 16 residues long. The CDR3 DNA has 48 bases and is translated from base 1. This CDR3, with the reference TRBV2 and TRBJ1-5 proteins standing in past its ends, gives the full variable domain EPEVTQTPSHQVTQMGQEVILRCVPISNHLYFYWYRQILGQKVEFLVSFYNNEISEKSEIFDDQFSVERPDGSNFTLKIRSTKLEDSAMYFCASRGDRGEGNQPQHFGDGTRLSIL.